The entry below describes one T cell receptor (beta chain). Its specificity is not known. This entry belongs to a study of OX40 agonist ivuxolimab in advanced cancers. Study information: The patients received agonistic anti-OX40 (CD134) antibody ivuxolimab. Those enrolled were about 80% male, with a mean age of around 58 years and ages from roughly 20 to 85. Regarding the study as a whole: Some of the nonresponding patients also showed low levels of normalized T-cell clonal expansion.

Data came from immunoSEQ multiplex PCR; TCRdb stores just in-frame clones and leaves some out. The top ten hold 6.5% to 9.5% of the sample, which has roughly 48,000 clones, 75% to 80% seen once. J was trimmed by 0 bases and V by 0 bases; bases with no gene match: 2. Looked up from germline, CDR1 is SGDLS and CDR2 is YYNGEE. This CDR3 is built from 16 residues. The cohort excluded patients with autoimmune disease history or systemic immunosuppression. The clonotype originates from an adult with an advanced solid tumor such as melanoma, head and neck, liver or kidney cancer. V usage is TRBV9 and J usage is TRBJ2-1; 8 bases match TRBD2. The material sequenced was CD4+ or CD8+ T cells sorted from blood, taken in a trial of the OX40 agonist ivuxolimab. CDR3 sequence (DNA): TGTGCCAGCAGCGTAGGGAGCGGGAGCTCCTACAATGAGCAGTTCTTC. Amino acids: CASSVGSGSSYNEQFF.